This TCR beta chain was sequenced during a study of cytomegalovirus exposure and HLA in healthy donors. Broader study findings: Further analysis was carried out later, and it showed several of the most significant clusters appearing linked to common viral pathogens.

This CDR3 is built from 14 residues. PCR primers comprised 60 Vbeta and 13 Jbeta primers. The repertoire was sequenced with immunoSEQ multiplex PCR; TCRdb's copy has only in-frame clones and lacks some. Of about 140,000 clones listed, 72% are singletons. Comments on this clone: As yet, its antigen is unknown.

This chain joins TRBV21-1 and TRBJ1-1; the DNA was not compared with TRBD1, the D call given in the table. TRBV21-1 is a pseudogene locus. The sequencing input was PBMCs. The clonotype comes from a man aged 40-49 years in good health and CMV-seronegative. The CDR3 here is CASSLRDRTTEAFF. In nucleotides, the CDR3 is TGTGCCAGCAGCCTACGGGACAGGACCACTGAAGCTTTCTTT.